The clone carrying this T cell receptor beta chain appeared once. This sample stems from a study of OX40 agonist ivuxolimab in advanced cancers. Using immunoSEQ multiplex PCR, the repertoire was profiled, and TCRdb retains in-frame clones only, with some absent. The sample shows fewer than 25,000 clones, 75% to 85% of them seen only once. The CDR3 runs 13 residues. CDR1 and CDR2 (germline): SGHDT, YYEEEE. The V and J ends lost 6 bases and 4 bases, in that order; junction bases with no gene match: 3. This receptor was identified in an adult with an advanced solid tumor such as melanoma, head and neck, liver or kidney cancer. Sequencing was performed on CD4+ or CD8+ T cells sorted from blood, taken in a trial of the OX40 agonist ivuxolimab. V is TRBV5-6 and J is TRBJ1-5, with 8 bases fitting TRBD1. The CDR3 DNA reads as TGTGCCAGCACCGGACAGGGAAATCAGCCCCAGCATTTT. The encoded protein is CASTGQGNQPQHF.